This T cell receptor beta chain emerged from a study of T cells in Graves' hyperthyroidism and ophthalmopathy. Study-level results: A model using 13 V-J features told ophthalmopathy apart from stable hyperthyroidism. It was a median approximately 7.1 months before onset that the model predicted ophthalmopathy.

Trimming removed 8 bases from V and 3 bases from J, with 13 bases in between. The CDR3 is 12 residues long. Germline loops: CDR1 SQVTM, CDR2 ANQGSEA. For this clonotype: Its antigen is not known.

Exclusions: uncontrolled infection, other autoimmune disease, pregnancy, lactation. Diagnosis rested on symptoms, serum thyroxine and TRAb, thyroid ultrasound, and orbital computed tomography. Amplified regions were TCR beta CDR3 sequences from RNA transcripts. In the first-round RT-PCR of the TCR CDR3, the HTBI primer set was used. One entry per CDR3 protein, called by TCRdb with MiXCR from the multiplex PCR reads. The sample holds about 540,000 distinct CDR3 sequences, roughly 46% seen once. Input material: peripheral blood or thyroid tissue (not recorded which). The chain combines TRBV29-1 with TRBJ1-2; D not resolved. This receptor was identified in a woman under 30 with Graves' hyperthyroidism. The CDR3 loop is CSPPWTDYGYTF. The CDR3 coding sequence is TGCAGCCCCCCGTGGACCGACTATGGCTACACCTTC. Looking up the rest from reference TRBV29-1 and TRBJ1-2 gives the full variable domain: SAVISQKPSRDICQRGTSLTIQCQVDSQVTMMFWYRQQPGQSLTLIATANQGSEATYESGFVIDKFPISRPNLTFSTLTVSNMSPEDSSIYLCSPPWTDYGYTFGSGTRLTVV.